This is a list of T cell receptor beta chains from one sample in a study of chemoradiotherapy in HPV16-positive cancers. The data were produced by immunoSEQ multiplex PCR, yet TCRdb's version contains in-frame clones alone and is incomplete. The data contain 9,000 to 13,000 clones, about 80% of them singletons. The sample consisted of tumor tissue, taken from a patient who underwent chemoradiotherapy. The receptors here all came from a human donor with HPV-associated anogenital cancer. CDR3s include the opening cysteine and the closing phenylalanine or tryptophan. The D gene is left open where the match is weak. The size field is filled for only some rows; it gives once, few, many or a size class.

d_call	v_call	clone_size	j_call	cdr3_aa	cdr3_nt
NA	TRBV6-1	NA	TRBJ1-5	CASSEARGPSNQPQHF	TGTGCCAGCAGTGAAGCGAGAGGGCCAAGCAATCAGCCCCAGCATTTT
NA	TRBV29-1	once	TRBJ2-5	CSAGRGQETQYF	TGCAGCGCCGGAAGAGGCCAAGAGACCCAGTACTTC
NA	TRBV11-2	NA	TRBJ1-6	CASTPTGGHSPLHF	TGTGCCAGCACCCCCACGGGGGGCCATTCACCCCTCCACTTT
TRBD1	TRBV6-5	NA	TRBJ2-1	CASRPGTGGYNEQFF	TGTGCCAGCAGACCGGGGACAGGGGGCTACAATGAGCAGTTCTTC
NA	TRBV10-2	NA	TRBJ1-1	CASTTLRGAAEAFF	TGCGCCAGCACTACCCTGCGGGGAGCGGCCGAAGCTTTCTTT
TRBD1	TRBV29-1	NA	TRBJ2-7	CSARLGTGTTYEQYF	TGCAGCGCCCGACTCGGGACAGGGACAACCTACGAGCAGTACTTC
NA	TRBV4-1	few	TRBJ1-1	CASSWDPQVNTEAFF	TGCGCCAGCAGCTGGGACCCACAGGTGAACACTGAAGCTTTCTTT
NA	TRBV2	NA	TRBJ1-5	CASRGQPDQPQHF	TGTGCCAGCAGAGGACAGCCAGATCAGCCCCAGCATTTT
TRBD2	TRBV7-9	NA	TRBJ2-5	CASSLGVSGLQETQYF	TGTGCCAGCAGCTTAGGAGTTAGCGGGCTGCAAGAGACCCAGTACTTC
NA	TRBV30	NA	TRBJ2-3	CAWSRDGASPDTQYF	TGTGCCTGGAGCAGGGACGGCGCCTCTCCGGATACGCAGTATTTT
NA	TRBV5-5	NA	TRBJ1-2	CASSFSGGYGYTF	TGTGCCAGCAGCTTTTCCGGTGGCTATGGCTACACCTTC
NA	TRBV6-5	once	TRBJ1-1	CASGSRGNTEAFF	TGTGCCAGCGGGAGCAGGGGAAACACTGAAGCTTTCTTT
NA	TRBV7-9	NA	TRBJ2-4	CASSLRGGIQYF	TGTGCCAGCAGCCTACGAGGTGGGATTCAGTACTTC
NA	TRBV5-1	few	TRBJ2-3	CASSLGSTDTQYF	TGCGCCAGCAGCTTGGGTAGCACAGATACGCAGTATTTT
TRBD1	TRBV29-1	NA	TRBJ2-1	CSVEGTGYREQFF	TGCAGCGTTGAAGGGACAGGGTACCGTGAGCAGTTCTTC
NA	TRBV15	NA	TRBJ2-5	CATRQREEQETQYF	TGTGCCACCCGACAGAGAGAAGAGCAAGAGACCCAGTACTTC
NA	TRBV30	NA	TRBJ1-5	CAWSARGTKGFQPQHF	TGTGCCTGGAGTGCCCGCGGGACGAAAGGGTTTCAGCCCCAGCATTTT
NA	TRBV6-5	NA	TRBJ2-7	CASSYSGIHEQYF	TGTGCCAGCAGTTACTCAGGGATTCACGAGCAGTACTTC
TRBD1	TRBV5-1	NA	TRBJ2-2	CASSLGQGLRPTGELFF	TGCGCCAGCAGCTTAGGACAGGGTTTGAGGCCGACCGGGGAGCTGTTTTTT
NA	TRBV27	NA	TRBJ2-7	CASSPPGGGAYEQYF	TGTGCCAGCAGTCCGCCGGGGGGCGGGGCCTACGAGCAGTACTTC
TRBD2	TRBV6-1	NA	TRBJ2-7	CASSPASGYYEQYF	TGTGCCAGCAGCCCCGCTAGCGGTTACTACGAGCAGTACTTC
TRBD1	TRBV27	few	TRBJ1-1	CASSWDRGTEAFF	TGTGCCAGCAGCTGGGACAGGGGAACTGAAGCTTTCTTT
NA	TRBV19	NA	TRBJ1-1	CASTLGKGNTEAFF	TGTGCCAGTACCTTGGGCAAAGGGAACACTGAAGCTTTCTTT
NA	TRBV10-3	NA	TRBJ1-2	CATSIGAATKSYTF	TGTGCCACCTCGATCGGGGCAGCGACTAAAAGCTACACCTTC
NA	TRBV21-1	NA	TRBJ1-4	CASSKARGSEKLFF	TGTGCCAGCAGCAAAGCACGGGGTAGTGAAAAACTGTTTTTT
NA	TRBV19	NA	TRBJ1-5	CASRATATNPEQPQHF	TGTGCCAGTAGGGCAACTGCCACCAACCCGGAGCAGCCCCAGCATTTT
TRBD1	TRBV6-5	NA	TRBJ1-4	CASSNYRDRGEKLFF	TGTGCCAGCAGTAACTATCGGGACAGGGGCGAAAAACTGTTTTTT
NA	TRBV9	NA	TRBJ2-1	CASSTTVSNEQFF	TGTGCCAGCAGCACGACAGTCAGCAATGAGCAGTTCTTC
TRBD1	TRBV30	NA	TRBJ1-3	CASDRRYTGNTIYF	TGTGCCTCGGACAGGCGGTATACTGGAAACACCATATATTTT
NA	TRBV5-1	NA	TRBJ1-4	CASGPQGTNEKLFF	TGCGCCAGCGGCCCACAGGGAACTAATGAAAAACTGTTTTTT
TRBD1	TRBV28	NA	TRBJ1-4	CASRPGGYNEKLFF	TGTGCCAGCAGACCAGGGGGTTATAATGAAAAACTGTTTTTT
TRBD1	TRBV7-6	NA	TRBJ1-6	CASSLGQGYNSPLHF	TGTGCCAGCAGCTTGGGACAGGGGTATAATTCACCCCTCCACTTT
TRBD1	TRBV6-1	NA	TRBJ1-1	CASVDRGRGTEAFF	TGTGCCAGCGTAGACAGGGGGCGCGGCACTGAAGCTTTCTTT
NA	TRBV29-1	NA	TRBJ2-5	CSVSGTGLQETQYF	TGCAGCGTTTCCGGAACAGGGCTCCAAGAGACCCAGTACTTC
NA	TRBV19	NA	TRBJ2-7	CASSESYEQYF	TGTGCCAGTAGTGAATCCTACGAGCAATACTTC
NA	TRBV19	NA	TRBJ2-3	CASSIDRTKTQYF	TGTGCCAGTAGTATAGATCGGACAAAGACGCAGTATTTT
NA	TRBV7-9	NA	TRBJ1-5	CASSLDNQPQHF	TGTGCCAGCAGCTTAGACAATCAGCCCCAGCATTTT
TRBD1	TRBV28	NA	TRBJ1-6	CASSLSGGQGASPLHF	TGTGCCAGCAGTTTATCGGGGGGCCAGGGGGCTTCACCCCTCCACTTT
TRBD2	TRBV7-8	NA	TRBJ2-7	CASSPEAWGGQYF	TGTGCCAGCAGCCCCGAGGCCTGGGGGGGGCAGTACTTC
TRBD2	TRBV30	NA	TRBJ2-2	CAWSRTSGVVTGELFF	TGTGCCTGGAGCCGGACTAGCGGGGTTGTCACCGGGGAGCTGTTTTTT
NA	TRBV7-9	few	TRBJ1-2	CASSLAERGRFYGYTF	TGTGCCAGCAGCTTAGCCGAACGGGGCCGATTCTATGGCTACACCTTC
NA	TRBV6-1	NA	TRBJ1-2	CASRPAGGVSGYTF	TGTGCCAGCAGACCCGCTGGGGGGGTTAGTGGCTACACCTTC
NA	TRBV6-6	once	TRBJ1-1	CASSYDPGHFNTEAFF	TGTGCCAGCAGTTACGATCCGGGACACTTTAACACTGAAGCTTTCTTT
NA	TRBV6-1	NA	TRBJ1-5	CASSGGAFGNQPQHF	TGTGCCAGCAGTGGAGGGGCCTTTGGCAATCAGCCCCAGCATTTT
TRBD1	TRBV5-1	NA	TRBJ1-1	CASSSTGTGAEAFF	TGCGCCAGCAGCTCGACCGGGACAGGGGCCGAAGCTTTCTTT
TRBD1	TRBV29-1	NA	TRBJ2-3	CSVKGQFTDTQYF	TGCAGCGTCAAGGGACAGTTCACAGATACGCAGTATTTT
TRBD1	TRBV12-5	NA	TRBJ2-7	CASGLVTGFADF	TGTGCTAGTGGTTTGGTGACAGGGTTCGCCGACTTC
NA	TRBV19	NA	TRBJ1-5	CASSLKRETQPQHF	TGTGCCAGTAGCCTCAAGAGGGAGACTCAGCCCCAGCATTTT
NA	TRBV7-9	NA	TRBJ2-7	CASSLVVRLAQSYEQYF	TGTGCCAGCAGCTTAGTGGTCCGTCTCGCACAGAGCTACGAGCAGTACTTC
NA	TRBV6-5	few	TRBJ1-2	CASRSPGFLYGYTF	TGTGCCAGCAGATCCCCTGGGTTCCTCTATGGCTACACCTTC
NA	TRBV19	NA	TRBJ2-3	CASSNRVRGTDTQYF	TGTGCCAGTAGTAACAGGGTACGGGGCACAGATACGCAGTATTTT
TRBD1	TRBV7-8	NA	TRBJ1-1	CASSIGQGANTEAFF	TGTGCCAGCAGTATCGGACAGGGGGCGAACACTGAAGCTTTCTTT
NA	TRBV28	NA	TRBJ1-4	CASSFREKLFF	TGTGCCAGCAGTTTTAGAGAAAAACTGTTTTTT
NA	TRBV5-1	NA	TRBJ1-2	CASSSDRAYGYTF	TGCGCCAGCAGTTCGGACAGAGCCTATGGCTACACCTTC
NA	TRBV30	NA	TRBJ2-5	CAWSPNAYQETQYF	TGTGCCTGGAGTCCGAACGCGTACCAAGAGACCCAGTACTTC
TRBD2	TRBV11-2	once	TRBJ2-1	CASSQGIAGGRSSYNEQFF	TGTGCCAGCAGCCAGGGGATAGCGGGGGGCCGGAGCTCCTACAATGAGCAGTTCTTC
NA	TRBV27	NA	TRBJ1-5	CASSFNGNNQPQHF	TGTGCCAGCAGTTTCAACGGTAACAATCAGCCCCAGCATTTT
NA	TRBV5-1	NA	TRBJ1-1	CASSVTVLNTEAFF	TGCGCCAGCAGCGTGACAGTCCTGAACACTGAAGCTTTCTTT